This T cell receptor beta chain is drawn from a study of PD-1 blockade in classical Hodgkin lymphoma. General study findings and limits: Individuals initiating nivolumab under 1 year after ASCT were excluded.

This clone was recorded once. Its specificity is unknown. TCRdb keeps only in-frame clones here, not all; method: immunoSEQ multiplex PCR. In the table there are some 150,000 clones, approximately 72% of which are singletons. The patients all showed relapse after autologous stem cell transplantation, while their brentuximab vedotin exposure varied. The CDR3 has 13 residues. Deletions cut 6 bases from V and 3 bases from J, with 12 bases between. Germline V lookup: CDR1 MNHEY, CDR2 SVGAGI. This sequence joins TRBV6-5 and TRBJ2-7; D is uncertain. This TCR came from a human donor with classical Hodgkin lymphoma. The sample was peripheral blood mononuclear cells (PBMCs), taken before the second cycle of nivolumab. This chain's CDR3 is CASRGPNDYEQYF. The DNA of the CDR3 is TGTGCCAGCAGGGGCCCGAACGACTACGAGCAGTACTTC.